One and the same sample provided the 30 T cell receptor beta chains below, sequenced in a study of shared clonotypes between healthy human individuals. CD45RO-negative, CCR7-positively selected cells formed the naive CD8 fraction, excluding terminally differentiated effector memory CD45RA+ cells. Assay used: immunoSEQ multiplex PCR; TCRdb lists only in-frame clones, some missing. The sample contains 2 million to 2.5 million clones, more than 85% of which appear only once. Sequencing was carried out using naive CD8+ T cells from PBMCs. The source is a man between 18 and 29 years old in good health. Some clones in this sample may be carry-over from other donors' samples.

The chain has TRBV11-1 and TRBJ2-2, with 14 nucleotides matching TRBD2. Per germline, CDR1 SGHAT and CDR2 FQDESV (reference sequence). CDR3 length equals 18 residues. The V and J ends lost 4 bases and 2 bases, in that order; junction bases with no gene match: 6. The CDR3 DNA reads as TGTGCCAGCAGCTCGGGGACTAGCGGGAGCCTCAACACCGGGGAGCTGTTTTTT. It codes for CASSSGTSGSLNTGELFF.

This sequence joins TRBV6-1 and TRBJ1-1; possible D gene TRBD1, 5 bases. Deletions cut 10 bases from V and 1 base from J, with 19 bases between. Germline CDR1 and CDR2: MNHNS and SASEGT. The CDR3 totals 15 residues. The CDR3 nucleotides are TGTGCCACGTCAGCAGGGTGGGTGGGGAACACTGAAGCTTTCTTT. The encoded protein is CATSAGWVGNTEAFF.

Here the CDR3 DNA reads TGTGCCACATACGAGCAGTACTTC. It codes for CATYEQYF. The V call is TRBV6-4, the J call TRBJ2-7, with D hard to call. V lost 10 bases and J 4 bases, leaving 2 bases between the germline ends. From germline, CDR1 is MRHNA and CDR2 SNTAGT. CDR3 length: 8 residues.

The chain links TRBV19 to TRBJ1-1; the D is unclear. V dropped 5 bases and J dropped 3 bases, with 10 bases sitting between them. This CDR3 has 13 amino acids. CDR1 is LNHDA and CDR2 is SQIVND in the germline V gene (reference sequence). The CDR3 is CASSGPGDTEAFF. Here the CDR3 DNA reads TGTGCCAGTAGTGGACCTGGGGACACTGAAGCTTTCTTT.

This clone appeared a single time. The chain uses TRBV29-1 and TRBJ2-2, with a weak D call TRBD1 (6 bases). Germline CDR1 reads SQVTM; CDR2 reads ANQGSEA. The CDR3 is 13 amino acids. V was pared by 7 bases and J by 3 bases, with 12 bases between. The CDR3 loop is CSARGADTGELFF. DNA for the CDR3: TGCAGCGCCAGGGGAGCTGACACCGGGGAGCTGTTTTTT.

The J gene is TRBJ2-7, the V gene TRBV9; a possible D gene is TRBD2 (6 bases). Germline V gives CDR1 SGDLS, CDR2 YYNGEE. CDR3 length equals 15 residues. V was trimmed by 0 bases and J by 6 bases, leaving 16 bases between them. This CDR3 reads CASSVARGGGSEQYF. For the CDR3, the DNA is TGTGCCAGCAGCGTAGCTCGGGGAGGTGGGAGCGAGCAGTACTTC.

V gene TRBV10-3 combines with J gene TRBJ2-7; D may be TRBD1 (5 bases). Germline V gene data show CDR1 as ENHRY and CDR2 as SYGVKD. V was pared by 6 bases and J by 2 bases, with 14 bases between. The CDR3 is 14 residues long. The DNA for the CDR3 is TGTGCCATCAGGTCAGGGTCAGGACCCTACGAGCAGTACTTC. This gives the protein CAIRSGSGPYEQYF.

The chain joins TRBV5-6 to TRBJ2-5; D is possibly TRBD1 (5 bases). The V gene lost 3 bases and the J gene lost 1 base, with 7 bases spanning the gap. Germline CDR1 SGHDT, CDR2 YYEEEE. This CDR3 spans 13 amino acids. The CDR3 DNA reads TGTGCCAGCAGCTCGACAGCCCAAGAGACCCAGTACTTC. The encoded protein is CASSSTAQETQYF. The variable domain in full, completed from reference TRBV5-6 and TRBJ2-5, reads DAGVTQSPTHLIKTRGQQVTLRCSPKSGHDTVSWYQQALGQGPQFIFQYYEEEERQRGNFPDRFSGHQFPNYSSELNVNALLLGDSALYLCASSSTAQETQYFGPGTRLLVL.

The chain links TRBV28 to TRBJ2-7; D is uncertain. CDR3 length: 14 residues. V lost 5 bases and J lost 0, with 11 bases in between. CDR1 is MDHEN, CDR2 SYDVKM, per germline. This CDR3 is CASSIRVGSYEQYF. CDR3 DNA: TGTGCCAGCAGTATCCGGGTGGGCTCCTACGAGCAGTACTTC.

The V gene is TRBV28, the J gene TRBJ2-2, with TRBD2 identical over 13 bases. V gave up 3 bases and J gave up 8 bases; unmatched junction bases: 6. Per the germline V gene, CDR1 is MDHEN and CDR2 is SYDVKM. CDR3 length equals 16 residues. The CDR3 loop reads CASSFRTSGRRGELFF. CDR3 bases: TGTGCCAGCAGTTTCAGGACTAGCGGGAGAAGGGGGGAGCTGTTTTTT.

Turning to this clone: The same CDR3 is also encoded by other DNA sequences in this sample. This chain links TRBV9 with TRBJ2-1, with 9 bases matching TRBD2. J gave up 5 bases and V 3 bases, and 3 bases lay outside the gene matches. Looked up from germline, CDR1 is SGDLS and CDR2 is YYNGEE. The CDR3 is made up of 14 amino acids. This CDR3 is CASSGLAGHNEQFF. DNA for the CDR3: TGTGCCAGCAGCGGTCTAGCGGGACACAATGAGCAGTTCTTC.

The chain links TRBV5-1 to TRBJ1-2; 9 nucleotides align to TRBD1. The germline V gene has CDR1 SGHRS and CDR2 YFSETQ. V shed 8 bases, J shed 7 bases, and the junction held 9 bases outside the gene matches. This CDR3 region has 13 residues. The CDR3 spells CASQDRGNVGYTF. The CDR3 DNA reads TGCGCCAGTCAGGACAGGGGAAATGTTGGCTACACCTTC.

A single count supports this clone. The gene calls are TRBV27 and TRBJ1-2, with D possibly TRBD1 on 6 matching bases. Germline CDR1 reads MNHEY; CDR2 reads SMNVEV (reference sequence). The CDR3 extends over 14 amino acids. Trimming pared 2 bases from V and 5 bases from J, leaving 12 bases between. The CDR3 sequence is CASSLRGHLYGYTF. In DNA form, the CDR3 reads TGTGCCAGCAGTTTACGGGGACATTTGTATGGCTACACCTTC.

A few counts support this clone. CDR3 loop: CASSQSGSGNTEAFF. As DNA, the CDR3 is TGTGCCAGCAGCCAATCCGGGTCGGGGAACACTGAAGCTTTCTTT. The gene calls are TRBV7-3 and TRBJ1-1, with D unresolved. This CDR3 spans 15 amino acids. In germline, CDR1 is SGHTA, CDR2 FQGTGA. Deletions cut 5 bases from V and 1 base from J, with 14 bases between.

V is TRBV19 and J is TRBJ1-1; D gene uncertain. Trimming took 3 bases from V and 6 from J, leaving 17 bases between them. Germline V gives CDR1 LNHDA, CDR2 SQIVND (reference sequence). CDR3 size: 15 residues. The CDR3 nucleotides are TGTGCCAGTAGTATGTGGAAGGGTCTGGCGGCTGAAGCTTTCTTT. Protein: CASSMWKGLAAEAFF.

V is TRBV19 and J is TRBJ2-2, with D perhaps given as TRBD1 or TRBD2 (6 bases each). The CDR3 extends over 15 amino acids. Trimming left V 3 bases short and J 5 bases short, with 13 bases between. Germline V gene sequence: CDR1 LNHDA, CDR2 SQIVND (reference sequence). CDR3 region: CASSISGARTGELFF. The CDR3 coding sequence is TGTGCCAGTAGTATCTCGGGGGCTAGGACCGGGGAGCTGTTTTTT.

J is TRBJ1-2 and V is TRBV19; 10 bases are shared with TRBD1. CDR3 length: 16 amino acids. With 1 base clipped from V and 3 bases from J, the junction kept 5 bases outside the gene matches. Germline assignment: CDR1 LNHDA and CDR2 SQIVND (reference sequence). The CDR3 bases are TGTGCCAGTAGTATAGTCGCGACAGGGGGCGACTATGGCTACACCTTC. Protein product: CASSIVATGGDYGYTF.

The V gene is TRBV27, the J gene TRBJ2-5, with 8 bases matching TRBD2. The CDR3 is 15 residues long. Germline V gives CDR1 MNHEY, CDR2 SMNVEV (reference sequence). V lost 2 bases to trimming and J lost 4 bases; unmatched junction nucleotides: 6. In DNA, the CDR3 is TGTGCCAGCAGTTTAAGTTCCCTAGCGGGAGAGACCCAGTACTTC. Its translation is CASSLSSLAGETQYF.

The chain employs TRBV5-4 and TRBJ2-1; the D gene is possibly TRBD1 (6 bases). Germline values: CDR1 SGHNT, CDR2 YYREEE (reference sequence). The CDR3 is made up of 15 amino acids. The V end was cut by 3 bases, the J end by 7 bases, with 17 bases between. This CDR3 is CASSWVDRQGNEQFF. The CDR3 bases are TGTGCCAGCAGCTGGGTCGACCGGCAGGGGAATGAGCAGTTCTTC. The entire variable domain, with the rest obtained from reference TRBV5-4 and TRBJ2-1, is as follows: ETGVTQSPTHLIKTRGQQVTLRCSSQSGHNTVSWYQQALGQGPQFIFQYYREEENGRGNFPPRFSGLQFPNYSSELNVNALELDDSALYLCASSWVDRQGNEQFFGPGTRLTVL.

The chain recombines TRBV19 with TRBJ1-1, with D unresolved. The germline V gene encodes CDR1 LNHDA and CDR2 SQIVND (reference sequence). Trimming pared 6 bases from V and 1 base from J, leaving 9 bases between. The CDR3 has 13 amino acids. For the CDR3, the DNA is TGTGCCAGTAGATTGGCAGAGAACACTGAAGCTTTCTTT. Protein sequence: CASRLAENTEAFF.

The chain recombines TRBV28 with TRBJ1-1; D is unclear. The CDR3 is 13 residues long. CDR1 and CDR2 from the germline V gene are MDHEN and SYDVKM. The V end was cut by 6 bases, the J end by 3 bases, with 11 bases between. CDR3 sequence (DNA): TGTGCCAGCAGAAGGTTGAGTTACACTGAAGCTTTCTTT. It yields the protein CASRRLSYTEAFF.

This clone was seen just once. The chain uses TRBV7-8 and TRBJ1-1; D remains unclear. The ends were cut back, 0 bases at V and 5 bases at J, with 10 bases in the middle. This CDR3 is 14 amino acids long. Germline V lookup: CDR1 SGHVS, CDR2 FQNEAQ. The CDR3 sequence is CASSLAPGRTEAFF. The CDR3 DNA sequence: TGTGCCAGCAGCTTAGCGCCAGGTCGGACTGAAGCTTTCTTT.

CDR3 loop: CASSLRQSRNTEAFF. The CDR3 region has the DNA TGTGCCAGCAGTCTCAGACAGAGTCGAAACACTGAAGCTTTCTTT. The chain has TRBV5-5 and TRBJ1-1; D perhaps matches TRBD1 (5 bases). Germline V CDR1 and CDR2: SGHKS, YYEKEE (reference sequence). The germline V and J ends were trimmed by 5 bases and 2 bases, with 16 bases remaining between them. This CDR3 region has 15 residues.

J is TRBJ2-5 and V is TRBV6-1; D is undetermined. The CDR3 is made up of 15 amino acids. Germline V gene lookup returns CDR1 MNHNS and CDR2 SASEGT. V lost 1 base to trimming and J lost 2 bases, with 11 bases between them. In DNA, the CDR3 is TGTGCCAGCAGTGAAGAGGCGGCAGGTCAAGAGACCCAGTACTTC. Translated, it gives CASSEEAAGQETQYF.

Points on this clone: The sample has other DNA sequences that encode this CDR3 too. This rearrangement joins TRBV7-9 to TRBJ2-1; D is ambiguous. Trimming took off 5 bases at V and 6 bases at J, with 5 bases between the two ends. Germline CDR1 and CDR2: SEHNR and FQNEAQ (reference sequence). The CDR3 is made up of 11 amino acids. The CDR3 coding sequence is TGTGCCAGCAGCCTGCTCAATGAGCAGTTCTTC. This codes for CASSLLNEQFF.

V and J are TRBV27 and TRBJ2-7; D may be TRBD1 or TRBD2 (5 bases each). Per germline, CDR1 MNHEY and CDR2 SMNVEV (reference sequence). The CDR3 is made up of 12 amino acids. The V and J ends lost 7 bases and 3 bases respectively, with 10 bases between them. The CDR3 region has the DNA TGTGCCAGCATGGGGGAGCGCTACGAGCAGTACTTC. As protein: CASMGERYEQYF.

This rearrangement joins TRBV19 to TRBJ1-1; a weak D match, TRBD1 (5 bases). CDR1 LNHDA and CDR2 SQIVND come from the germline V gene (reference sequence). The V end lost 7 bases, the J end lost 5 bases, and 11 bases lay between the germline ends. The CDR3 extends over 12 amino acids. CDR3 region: CASTGVYTEAFF. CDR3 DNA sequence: TGTGCCAGTACGGGGGTGTATACTGAAGCTTTCTTT. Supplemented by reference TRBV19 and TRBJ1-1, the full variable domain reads DGGITQSPKYLFRKEGQNVTLSCEQNLNHDAMYWYRQDPGQGLRLIYYSQIVNDFQKGDIAEGYSVSREKKESFPLTVTSAQKNPTAFYLCASTGVYTEAFFGQGTRLTVV.

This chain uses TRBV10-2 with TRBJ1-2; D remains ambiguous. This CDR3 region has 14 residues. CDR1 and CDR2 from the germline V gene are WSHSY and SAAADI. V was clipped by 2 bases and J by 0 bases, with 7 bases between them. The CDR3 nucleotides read TGCGCCAGCAGTGAGGGAGGAGCTAACTATGGCTACACCTTC. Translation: CASSEGGANYGYTF.

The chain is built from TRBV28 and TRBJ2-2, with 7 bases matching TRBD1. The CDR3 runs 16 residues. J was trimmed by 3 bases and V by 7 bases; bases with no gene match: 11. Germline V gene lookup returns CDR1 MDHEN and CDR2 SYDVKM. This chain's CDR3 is CASIKAGTEHTGELFF. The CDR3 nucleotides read TGTGCCAGCATAAAGGCCGGGACAGAGCACACCGGGGAGCTGTTTTTT.

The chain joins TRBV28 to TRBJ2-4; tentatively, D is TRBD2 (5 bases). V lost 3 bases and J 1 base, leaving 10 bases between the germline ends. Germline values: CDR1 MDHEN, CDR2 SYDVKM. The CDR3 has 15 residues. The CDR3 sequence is CASSFFTRAKNIQYF. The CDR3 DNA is TGTGCCAGCAGTTTCTTTACTAGGGCCAAAAACATTCAGTACTTC.